The clone carrying this T cell receptor beta chain came up once. Per the germline V gene, CDR1 is SGHNT and CDR2 is YENEEA. CDR3 length: 14 amino acids. Trimming removed 5 bases at V and 1 base at J, with 8 bases between. The record originates from a study of blood T cell repertoires in COVID-19. Background on the study: COVID-19 samples collected from the United States, Italy and Spain covered acute and convalescent phases.

Measured with immunoSEQ multiplex PCR; TCRdb has only the in-frame clones, and not every one. This sample yields approximately 170,000 clones, of which about 85% are seen a single time; about 1.2% belongs to the top ten. The sequencing input was peripheral blood. The source is a man aged 55 to 70 who had recovered from COVID-19. This sequence joins TRBV11-3 and TRBJ2-2, with a weak D call TRBD1 (6 bases). CDR3 in DNA: TGTGCCAGCAGCGGGGGCTGGAACACCGGGGAGCTGTTTTTT. Amino acid sequence: CASSGGWNTGELFF.